This paragraph reports one T cell receptor beta chain. Its antigen is currently unknown. The entry originates in a study of T cells after yellow fever vaccination. Broader study findings: The CD4 compartment and the CD8 compartment contained a small share of clonotypes in common.

CDR3 size: 15 residues. Between the trimmed V and J ends, which lost 1 base and 3 bases, there was a span of 13 bases. TCRdb ran MiXCR on the 5' RACE reads and lists one entry per CDR3 protein. The table records around 310,000 distinct CDR3 sequences, about 8.7% of them present only once. V and J are TRBV12-3 or TRBV12-4 and TRBJ2-7, with D perhaps matching TRBD1 (6 bases). The receptor was derived from a man aged 18 to 29 who received the YFV17D yellow fever vaccine. Sequenced material: PBMCs, taken on the day of the first yellow fever vaccination. The CDR3 coding sequence is TGTGCCAGCAGTTTAGAGGGCAGGGGAGACTACGAGCAGTACTTC. It translates to CASSLEGRGDYEQYF.